This entry concerns a single T cell receptor (beta chain). Its antigen is as yet unknown. This sample was taken from a study of blood T cells in healthy people across ages. Study-level findings and limits: Fewer expanded clones and more diversity marked long-lived versus aged donors. There was a strong correlation between TCR beta diversity and naive T cell percentage.

A J-beta primer mix and a sample-barcoded 5' primer were used in a second PCR of roughly 6 to 12 cycles. TCRdb passed the 5' RACE reads through MiXCR, listing each CDR3 protein once. The sample yields some 1.6 million distinct CDR3 sequences, approximately 32% seen once. The sequence was obtained from a woman aged 25 to 39 in good health. Sequenced input: blood.

The CDR3, as DNA: TGTGCCAGCAGCCCTTCCCCCATGACTAGCGGGAGGGCCAGGTTCTTC. Amino acids: CASSPSPMTSGRARFF. The rearrangement links TRBV6-5 to TRBJ2-1, with 14 bases aligning to TRBD2. J lost 15 bases, V lost 6 bases, and 16 bases had no gene match. This CDR3 region has 16 residues. Germline V gene sequence: CDR1 MNHEY, CDR2 SVGAGI.